This T cell receptor (beta chain) was captured by sequencing in a study of blood T cell repertoires in COVID-19 (dated by TCRdb to about 2020). For context, the study as a whole: Samples covering the acute and convalescent phases of COVID-19 were provided by collaborators in the United States, Italy and Spain. Deeply sampled blood TCRbeta repertoires from subjects exposed to, actively infected with, or recovered from COVID-19 were included in the dataset. A freely available public database, intended as a resource for researchers studying the immune response to SARS-CoV-2, is where the repertoires were released. Nearly every sample came with metadata listing a de-identified subject ID, COVID-19 status, age in years and sex. The material from the prospective study consisted of cDNA or gDNA derived from T cells, B-cell-depleted T cells, or PBMCs. Where available, HLA class I and class II types were taken from metadata supplied by the sample provider and were not determined by assay-based typing. The samples were drawn from the first 160 participants of the ongoing ImmuneRACE study and from 1,254 subjects provided by 6 global collaborators.

Including the terminal cysteine and phenylalanine, the CDR3 comprises 15 residues. Here the CDR3 DNA is all that survives: 45 bases in frame from base 1. At the junction V is shortened by 4 bases and J by 12 bases; bases outside the gene matches: 14. Based on the germline V gene, the CDR1 and CDR2 sequences are MGHRA and YSYEKL. TCRbeta CDR3 regions were amplified from genomic DNA by means of the immunoSEQ Assay, a bias-controlled multiplex PCR. As for the authors' bioinformatics: The number of nucleated cells in each sample was estimated by amplification of reference gene primers within the assay. To quantify the absolute abundance of each unique TCRbeta CDR3 rearrangement, sequence reads were collapsed and filtered. For each sample, productive Simpson clonality was calculated as the square root of Simpson's diversity index across productive rearrangements. TCRdb took this table from immuneACCESS and kept in-frame rearrangements with V and J called. Such tables lack part of the clones; where checked against another copy, unresolved V genes explain under half of the gap, and the rest is unexplained. V and J calls and clone size come straight from that table; D and trimming were deduced from the DNA. Counted in this sample were approximately 170,000 clones; around nine tenths of them appeared once. The ten most abundant clones make up approximately 0.8% of the sample.

Note on this clone: Its antigen is not yet known. Base qualities are not recorded, but no much larger clone differs from it by a single base.

Overall results and qualifications from the work: The quantity of clinical and demographic metadata differed by source and by participant and was supplied without curation.

Participants in the prospective study were aged 18 to 89 years, lived in 20 to 25 United States geographic areas, and enrolled through a virtual design. In the prospective study, participants were assigned to cohorts based on the clinical history participants reported in a screening survey and a study questionnaire. Recovered participants in ImmuneRACE Cohort 3 were defined as having two consecutive negative NP/OP PCR tests, clearance from a healthcare professional, or resolution of symptoms. Mobile phlebotomists in the prospective study collected whole blood, serum and a nasopharyngeal or oropharyngeal swab from every participant. Additional blood draws and questionnaires over a roughly two-month period could optionally be provided by prospective study participants. Before DNA extraction, blood samples from the prospective study were shipped at room temperature or frozen.

The receptor's source is a woman aged 18 to 35 who had recovered from COVID-19. The source material was PBMCs or T cells enriched from blood (not recorded which). The chain links TRBV4-1 with TRBJ2-7; TRBD2 fits 11 bases in the junction. The nucleotide sequence reads TGCGCCAGCAGCCGCGAACCGATAACTAGCGGGAGTCTGTACTTC. It codes for CASSREPITSGSLYF.